The source of this T cell receptor beta chain is a study of beta chain features in type 1 diabetes. The authors reverse transcribed all of the isolated RNA, so sequencing captured expressed TCRB transcripts. The repertoire was sequenced with immunoSEQ multiplex PCR; TCRdb's copy has only in-frame clones and lacks some. The table lists about 40,000 clones, 64% of them singletons. CDR3 size: 15 residues. V was shortened by 6 bases and J by 3 bases, with 18 bases between the two germline ends. Germline values: CDR1 MNHEY, CDR2 SVGAGI. This clone was counted only a few times. V usage is TRBV6-5 and J usage is TRBJ2-7, with D possibly matching TRBD2 (5 bases). Input material: Tregs from blood. This TCR derives from a woman in her 30s in good health. CDR3 DNA sequence: TGTGCCAGCAGCCCTAGAGGGCTCACTGGCTACGAGCAGTACTTC. This gives the protein CASSPRGLTGYEQYF.